This T cell receptor beta chain is from a study of T cells in Graves' hyperthyroidism and ophthalmopathy. TCR beta CDR3 region amplification was performed from RNA transcripts. Initially, a first-round RT-PCR of the TCR CDR3 employed the HTBI primer set. From the multiplex PCR reads, TCRdb called clonotypes with MiXCR, one entry per CDR3 protein. The sample holds 400,000 to 600,000 distinct CDR3 sequences, roughly 20% seen once. This clonotype was seen ten or more times. Its matching antigen is unknown. Study observations and caveats: Before onset, ophthalmopathy was predicted by the model a median approximately 6.7 months earlier.

Cells are PBMCs isolated from more than 8.5 ml of fresh blood. Sequencing was performed on blood. This TCR derives from a man aged 18 to 35 with Graves' hyperthyroidism.

CDR3 coding DNA: TGCGCCAGCAGCTTGGTGGACAACTCCTACGAGCAGTACTTC. It is translated as CASSLVDNSYEQYF. V usage is TRBV5-1 and J usage is TRBJ2-7; weak D call: TRBD1 (5 bases). V was shortened by 0 bases and J by 0 bases, with 7 bases between the two germline ends. CDR3 length: 14 amino acids. Germline assignment: CDR1 SGHRS and CDR2 YFSETQ.